This record covers a single T cell receptor beta chain. Its antigen is currently unknown. These data are taken from a study of OX40 agonist ivuxolimab in advanced cancers. The overall study: Ivuxolimab, an agonist antibody against OX40 (CD134), was given to patients. Prior therapy, whether anti-PD-1, anti-PD-L1 or anti-CTLA-4, was allowed, and 35% to 40% had some.

Whole-study findings and limits: Doses of 0.1 to 3.0 mg/kg were accompanied by clonal expansion of CD4+ and CD8+ blood T cells by week 6. In a subset of nonresponders, normalized T-cell clonal expansion was also low.

Assay used: immunoSEQ multiplex PCR; TCRdb lists only in-frame clones, some missing. The sample contains nearly 80,000 clones, less than 95% of which appear only once. This CDR3 region has 12 residues. Germline-derived CDR1 and CDR2 are GTSNPN and SVGIG (reference sequence). Deletions cut 4 bases from V and 2 bases from J, with 9 bases between. The chain links TRBV30 to TRBJ2-7, with no clear D. Sequences were derived from CD4+ or CD8+ T cells sorted from blood, sampled in a trial of the OX40 agonist ivuxolimab. The source is an adult with an advanced solid tumor such as melanoma, head and neck, liver or kidney cancer. Here the CDR3 reads CAWTDGTYEQYF. The CDR3 DNA sequence: TGTGCCTGGACAGACGGCACCTACGAGCAGTACTTC.